This record concerns one T cell receptor beta chain sequence. The specificity of this receptor is unknown. The input lacks base qualities; no much larger clone sits a single base away. RNA was extracted with the RNeasy kit and roughly 0.45 to 1 ug was reverse transcribed using random hexamers. TCR beta CDR3 regions were amplified with the immunoSEQ multiplex PCR assay covering 54 Vbeta and 13 Jbeta segments. PCR amplification bias was corrected by using a synthetic template baseline for primer optimization and computational correction. In the authors' own workflow: Reads were annotated to V, D and J genes per IMGT and analyzed with immunoSEQ Analyzer, keeping only productive sequences. Clonality was computed as one minus Shannon entropy normalized by log2 of the number of productive unique sequences. For each patient and control, public and private clones were evaluated among the 100 most prevalent clones. Clones were defined as Susac-specific if absent from the healthy and MS cohorts, from 1052 published viral clones and from other ImmuneACCESS disease sequences. TCRdb's own reprocessing of the public reads used fastp at Q25 and MiXCR and kept productive beta chains. Under each unique CDR3 protein, matching rows form one entry showing the most common genes and DNA. TCRdb's processing, not the authors' own work, is the source of the V and J calls. The sample profile shows 250,000 to 300,000 distinct CDR3 sequences; approximately 84% of them were found once. About 0.11% of the sample is taken by the ten largest.

High-throughput TCR beta sequencing profiled peripheral blood CD8+ and CD4+ T cells from healthy donors, Susac syndrome patients and multiple sclerosis patients. The multiple sclerosis controls were treatment-naive patients who had stable or active relapsing-remitting disease and met the revised McDonald criteria. Bulk CD8+ and CD4+ T cells were purified by magnetic negative isolation, whereas CD8+ TEMRA cells were enriched by FACS. Blood was collected in EDTA tubes and processed within 24 hours, with PBMCs isolated through density gradient centrifugation. PBMCs intended for TCR sequencing were cryopreserved in liquid nitrogen and thawed later in a water bath at 37 degrees C. A purity of at least 90% was achieved for sorted or isolated CD4+, CD8+ and CD8+ TEMRA cells. Trimming costs V 3 bases and J 1 base, and their ends lie 16 bases apart. Taken from the germline V gene (reference sequence), the CDR1 and CDR2 loops are SEHNR and FQNEAQ. The CDR3 contains 17 residues, cysteine and phenylalanine counted. Only the CDR3 DNA is retained, 51 bases long and in frame from the first base.

This specimen belongs to a study of CD8 T cells in Susac syndrome (dated by TCRdb to about 2019). Some background on the complete study: Whether CD8+ T cell activation and differentiation in Susac syndrome was antigen driven was tested using repertoire sequencing. The study compared CD8+ T cell repertoire clonality among roughly eleven healthy donors, around 14 Susac syndrome patients and fewer than 19 multiple sclerosis patients.

The research as a whole found: The number of individuals in the TCR sequencing and HLA analysis was acknowledged as relatively small.

Sequenced material: CD8+ T cells from PBMCs. This receptor was identified in a human donor with multiple sclerosis. The sequence joins TRBV7-9 to TRBJ1-3; the D gene assignment is ambiguous. The DNA reads as follows: TGTGCCAGCAGCTTTTTCTCCCATCTGCCGTCTGGAAACACCATATATTTT. Its protein reads: CASSFFSHLPSGNTIYF. Full variable domain (CDR3 extended with the reference TRBV7-9 and TRBJ1-3 proteins): DTGVSQNPRHKITKRGQNVTFRCDPISEHNRLYWYRQTLGQGPEFLTYFQNEAQLEKSRLLSDRFSAERPKGSFSTLEIQRTEQGDSAMYLCASSFFSHLPSGNTIYFGEGSWLTVV.